This T cell receptor (beta chain) was sequenced in a study of T cells in Graves' hyperthyroidism and ophthalmopathy. About the study: Pretreatment peripheral blood was obtained at initial diagnosis.

This CDR3 comprises 15 residues. From germline, CDR1 is LNHDA and CDR2 SQIVND (reference sequence). V shed 0 bases and J shed 10 bases, with 16 bases lying between them. Study-wide results and limits: Ophthalmopathy prediction by the model preceded onset by a median 6.5 months.

Amplification targeted TCR beta CDR3 regions from RNA transcripts. Using the HTBI primer set, a first-round RT-PCR was run on the TCR CDR3. TCRdb analysed the multiplex PCR reads with MiXCR anew, one entry per CDR3 protein. The data contain roughly 350,000 distinct CDR3 sequences, roughly an eighth of them singletons. Notes on this clonotype: Antigen: not known. A single base separates this from a much larger clone, so it may be a read error.

The material sequenced was blood. The J gene is TRBJ2-1, the V gene TRBV19, with D perhaps matching TRBD1 (6 bases). The clonotype comes from a woman aged 40-49 years with Graves' ophthalmopathy. CDR3 coding DNA: TGTGCCAGTAGTATAGAATACAGGGATTATGGGGAGCAGTTCTTC. Protein product: CASSIEYRDYGEQFF.